This record looks at one T cell receptor (beta chain) sequence and its context. The antigen is not known. This record comes from a study of blood T cells in healthy people across ages. Study observations and caveats: Diversity was estimated from one million T cells, and these estimates were considered underestimates. A roughly linear fall in TCR beta diversity per million T cells was seen with increasing age.

There are 14 residues in the CDR3. V lost 0 bases and J lost 7, with 12 bases in between. CDR1 and CDR2 (germline): MNHEY, SVGAGI. Primed by a sample-barcoded 5' primer and a J-beta primer mix, a second PCR proceeded for 7 to 11 cycles. Each CDR3 protein is one row after TCRdb ran MiXCR on the 5' RACE reads. The table has roughly 800,000 distinct CDR3 sequences, 25% seen once. This sample also appeared in a second study, on T cells of mothers and their children. Per that paper: The people who donated were three healthy Caucasian mothers and their six children.

This chain joins TRBV6-5 and TRBJ1-2, with D possibly TRBD1 on 5 matching bases. Sequenced sample: blood. The sequence came from a boy between 5 and 17 years old in good health. The CDR3, as DNA: TGTGCCAGCAGTTACTCGCGGGGGGAAGGTGGCTACACCTTC. Its protein is CASSYSRGEGGYTF.